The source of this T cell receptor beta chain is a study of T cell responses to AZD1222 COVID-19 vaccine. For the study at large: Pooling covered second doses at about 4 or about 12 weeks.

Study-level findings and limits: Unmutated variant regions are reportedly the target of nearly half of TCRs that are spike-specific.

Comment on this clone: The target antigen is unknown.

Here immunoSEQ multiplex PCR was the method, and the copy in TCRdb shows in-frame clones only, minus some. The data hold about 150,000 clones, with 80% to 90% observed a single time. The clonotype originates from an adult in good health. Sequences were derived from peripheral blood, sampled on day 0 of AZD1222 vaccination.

CDR3 region: CATSDPGTEKPYGYTF. CDR3 in DNA: TGTGCCACCAGTGATCCCGGAACAGAAAAACCCTATGGCTACACCTTC. The chain combines TRBV24-1 with TRBJ1-2; D ambiguous. CDR1 KGHDR and CDR2 SFDVKD come from the germline V gene. V was trimmed by 3 bases and J by 4 bases, leaving 17 bases between them. The CDR3 spans 16 residues.